This T cell receptor (beta chain) came from a study of T cells in Graves' hyperthyroidism and ophthalmopathy. Study-wide background: Any treatment followed the collection of peripheral blood at initial diagnosis. The study, taken as a whole, reports: Median prediction lead before ophthalmopathy onset was about 6.7 months with the model.

At least 3 on the Clinical Activity Score was recorded for ophthalmopathy patients, who also had NOSPECS grade at least 4 and duration under 3 months. With 4 bases removed from V and 8 bases from J, the gap between germline ends came to 14 bases. Germline CDR1 MDHEN, CDR2 SYDVKM. The CDR3 length is 13 residues. About this clonotype: What it recognizes is unknown.

TCR beta CDR3 region amplification was performed from RNA transcripts. With the HTBI primer set, the TCR CDR3 went through a first round of RT-PCR. MiXCR was run by TCRdb on the multiplex PCR reads, yielding one entry per CDR3 protein. The sample shows hundreds of thousands of distinct CDR3 sequences, about 14% of them seen only once. This rearrangement joins TRBV28 to TRBJ1-2, with D possibly matching TRBD1 (5 bases). This TCR was recovered from a woman aged 45-65 years with Graves' ophthalmopathy. Sequencing input: blood. DNA for the CDR3: TGTGCCAGCAGTTCCCTGGGGACTGGCGGCTACACCTTC. This gives the protein CASSSLGTGGYTF.